This T cell receptor beta chain was retrieved from a study of CD8+ T cells in alopecia areata (dated by TCRdb to 2016 to 2018). Turning to the overall study: The treated patients, all with moderate-to-severe alopecia areata, were enrolled in an open-label pilot trial of oral tofacitinib given at 5 to 10 mg twice daily. Patients stayed on tofacitinib for 6 to 18 months and then had 6 months of follow-up off drug so that delayed response and recurrence could be assessed. The study used high-throughput TCRbeta sequencing to examine T cell clonal expansion in alopecia areata, in both the C3H/HeJ mouse model and human patients. In humans, TCRbeta sequencing was performed on scalp tissue and on sorted CD4+ and CD8+ peripheral blood T cells from healthy controls and from patients with patchy or totalis/universalis alopecia areata. Biopsies were taken from tofacitinib-treated patients at baseline and at 4 and 24 weeks of treatment, and a later scalp biopsy was taken in several of the tofacitinib-treated patients. Scalp clonality was compared across normal scalp (n=4), patchy alopecia areata scalp (n=8), and alopecia totalis/universalis scalp (n=8). The RNA source kit depended on sample type: the PAXgene miRNA kit for fixed scalp, the miRNeasy kit for PBMCs, and the RNeasy kit for mouse skin. immunoSEQ multiplex PCR using 35 Vbeta forward primers and 13 Jbeta reverse primers was used to amplify TCRbeta CDR3 regions.

Per the germline V gene (reference sequence), MNHNY is the CDR1 and SVGAGI is the CDR2. At the junction V is shortened by 5 bases and J by 8 bases, with 21 bases in between. The CDR3 holds 15 amino acids from the cysteine to the phenylalanine. Of all the DNA, just the CDR3 is kept, 45 bases in frame from base 1. Library preparation employed the immunoSEQ multiplex PCR assay. To provide template for TCR sequencing, every sample had RNA extracted and reverse transcribed into cDNA. SuperScript III was used for first-strand cDNA synthesis, primed with a 2:1 mix of oligo-dT and random hexamers. A synthetic immune receptor repertoire was used to assess amplification bias, and residual bias was removed computationally. Turning to the authors' computational methods: After raw reads were preprocessed to remove errors, the CDR3 was defined following IMGT conventions as running from the conserved cysteine to phenylalanine. Clonality was computed by normalizing Shannon entropy by log2 of the number of productive unique TCRs and subtracting the result from 1. Scalp TCRbeta sequences were cross-referenced with sorted blood CD4 and CD8 repertoires so that the CD4 or CD8 identity of scalp clones could be inferred. The immuneACCESS repertoire file appears here via TCRdb, limited to in-frame rearrangements. These files lack a portion of the clones; in checked studies, under half of the deficit traces to unresolved V genes, and the cause of the others is not known. The D gene and trimming were derived from the DNA, and the V and J assignments and clone size from that table. This sample gives about 150,000 clones in total; under 60% of them show up just once. The top ten clonotypes cover around 19% of the sample.

Only a few counts were recorded for this clone. No antigen is known for it. It has no much larger one-base neighbor in the sample; base qualities were not kept. The sample's time point label, in plain terms: baseline before oral tofacitinib. Peripheral blood and lesional scalp punch biopsies were obtained from patients with alopecia areata. PBMCs were separated by density centrifugation and stained for CD3, CD4 and CD8, after which CD4+ and CD8+ T cells were sorted on a FACSAria. Broader findings and caveats from the paper: Compared with normal scalp, lesional scalp, particularly in alopecia totalis/universalis, had higher clonality and more expanded CD8+ clones, which suggests antigenic drive. Scalp TCR repertoire analysis is complicated because resident alphabeta T cells in normal human skin are also sequenced, whereas mouse skin is dominated by gammadelta T cells. Shared TCR sequences between patients were less evident than in mice, which may be partly attributable to HLA diversity in the patient population.

Here the sequenced sample was CD8+ T cells sorted from blood, taken at week 0. This receptor was obtained from a human donor with alopecia areata. Recombination connected TRBV6-6 to TRBJ1-1, and possibly TRBD1, on 6 matching bases. This receptor carries the CDR3 CASSPTGSFTPEAFF. The sequence in DNA is TGTGCCAGCAGTCCTACAGGGAGCTTCACTCCGGAAGCTTTCTTT.